The T cell receptor beta chain described here comes from a study of PD-1 blockade in classical Hodgkin lymphoma. Time point described: cycle 4 day 1 (C4D1), after 6 weeks of nivolumab. No patient escaped relapse after autologous stem cell transplantation, and brentuximab vedotin exposure varied. Investigators isolated CD4+ T cells from thawed PBMCs through magnetic negative selection. This clone showed up just a few times. Profiling relied on immunoSEQ multiplex PCR, and the TCRdb table lists in-frame clones only, not all of them. Here the sample spans approximately 5,300 clones, 75% to 85% being singletons. Germline V gene sequence: CDR1 MGHDK, CDR2 SYGVNS. The CDR3 totals 13 residues. Trimming stripped 2 bases from V and 4 bases from J, with 8 bases between.

This rearrangement joins TRBV25-1 to TRBJ1-2; D may be TRBD1 (5 bases). Sequences were derived from CD4+ T cells from blood, sampled before the fourth cycle of nivolumab. The source is a human donor with classical Hodgkin lymphoma. The CDR3 sequence: CASSEARVYGYTF. The CDR3 DNA reads as TGTGCCAGCAGTGAAGCCAGGGTCTATGGCTACACCTTC.